A single T cell receptor beta chain is shown here with its context. This sample is part of a study of blood T cell repertoires in COVID-19. Clones were read by immunoSEQ multiplex PCR, and TCRdb kept only the in-frame ones, dropping some. This sample has a few hundred thousand clones, with around 90% found just once. V shed 1 base and J shed 8 bases, with 18 bases lying between them. Germline-derived CDR1 and CDR2 are MGHRA and YSYEKL. CDR3 length: 16 amino acids. This rearrangement joins TRBV4-1 to TRBJ2-1, with a weak D call TRBD1 (6 bases). Sequencing used peripheral blood. The source of this sequence is a woman in her forties who had recovered from COVID-19. For the CDR3, the DNA is TGCGCCAGCAGCCAAGGCTGGGGGCTAGGAGTCGATGAGCAGTTCTTC. Translated, it gives CASSQGWGLGVDEQFF.